The clone carrying this T cell receptor beta chain was found a few times. Its cognate antigen is unknown. The sample belongs to a study of HIV-infected patients and healthy controls. Points from the study as a whole: Donor HLA types were not determined in the study.

The repertoire came from unfractionated whole blood and reflected all unsorted peripheral T cells. Approximately 11 uninfected healthy donors were sampled as controls, four sampled twice approximately 3 months apart. cDNA was made from around 0.45 ug RNA using alpha and beta constant primers. Alpha and beta chain libraries were made separately by chain-specific third strand synthesis with multiplexing indices. Each molecule carried a 12-nucleotide identifier made of two joined random hexamers added before amplification. TCRdb re-called the 5' RACE reads through MiXCR, storing one row per CDR3 protein. The repertoire holds about 15,000 distinct CDR3 sequences, with 6% to 9% as singletons. The source of this sequence is an adult in good health. The specimen was blood.

CDR3 DNA sequence: TGTGCCAGCAGCCCGACAGGGCCCGTGGATGAGCAGTTCTTC. Translating gives CASSPTGPVDEQFF. V and J are TRBV4-2 and TRBJ2-1; 7 bases line up with TRBD1. CDR1 and CDR2 (germline): LGHNA, YNFKEQ. There are 14 residues in the CDR3. V was clipped by 4 bases and J by 8 bases; unmatched bases: 8.